These T cell receptor beta chains were read from a single sample in a study of blood T cell repertoires in COVID-19. Sequencing used immunoSEQ multiplex PCR; TCRdb keeps in-frame clones, though not all of them. The sample lists around 53,000 clones, just under 90% occurring once. The specimen sequenced was peripheral blood. These receptors were collected from a woman aged 60 to 75 with COVID-19, enrolled during active disease. Each CDR3 is given without its conserved first and last residue. The order of the fields is V gene, J gene, D gene, CDR3 protein. A D gene is named only where the DNA matches it firmly.

>TRBV15|TRBJ1-5|-
ATSRDGTKQPQH
>TRBV19|TRBJ2-7|-
ASSAGVSFEQY
>TRBV2|TRBJ1-2|TRBD1
ASKQGQGGYGYT
>TRBV11-2|TRBJ2-7|-
ASSHGTYEQY
>TRBV6-6|TRBJ1-5|TRBD1
ASSWGTVNSNQPQH
>TRBV11-2|TRBJ1-1|-
ASSEQGKAF
>TRBV6-1|TRBJ2-4|TRBD1
ASSETGKY
>TRBV14|TRBJ2-5|TRBD1
ASSLDRGRIETQY
>TRBV30|TRBJ1-5|-
AWSLAENQPQH
>TRBV2|TRBJ1-1|-
ATTAGPNTEAF